One and the same sample provided the 23 T cell receptor beta chains below, sequenced in a study of blood T cells in healthy people across ages. It was with a sample-barcoded 5' primer and a J-beta primer mix that a second PCR of roughly 6 to 12 cycles was run. TCRdb reanalysed the 5' RACE reads using MiXCR and keeps one entry per CDR3 protein. The data hold roughly 1,500,000 distinct CDR3 sequences, with almost 35% observed a single time. The sample was blood. These receptor sequences come from a young woman in good health.

The sample holds many counts of this clonotype. V and J are TRBV7-2 and TRBJ2-7; D is undetermined. There are 13 residues in the CDR3. Germline V lookup: CDR1 SGHTA, CDR2 FQGNSA. The V end was cut by 1 base, the J end by 3 bases, with 7 bases between. CDR3 in DNA: TGTGCCAGCAGCTTAGAACCTCGCTACGAGCAGTACTTC. Protein: CASSLEPRYEQYF.

The chain joins TRBV7-6 to TRBJ2-7; 14 bases are a match to TRBD2. Germline trimming cut 4 bases from V and 1 base from J; bases unmatched to any gene: 6. Germline V lookup: CDR1 SGHVS, CDR2 FNYEAQ. This CDR3 region has 17 residues. The CDR3 loop is CASSSGLAGDRSYEQYF. The CDR3 nucleotides read TGTGCCAGCAGCTCGGGACTAGCGGGAGATCGTTCCTACGAGCAGTACTTC.

On this clonotype: This may arise from a read error, as a much more abundant clone is one base away. CDR3 in amino acids: CAARQGNYGYTF. CDR3 bases: TGTGCCGCGCGACAGGGCAACTATGGCTACACCTTC. The chain carries TRBV6-6 and TRBJ1-2; the match to TRBD1 covers 7 bases. The CDR3 has 12 amino acids. The germline CDR1 and CDR2 sequences are MNHNY and SVGAGI (reference sequence). The V segment lost 11 bases and the J segment 2 bases; nucleotides outside the gene matches: 5.

This clonotype was recorded at least ten times. The chain is built from TRBV7-9 and TRBJ2-7; no clear D gene. Germline values: CDR1 SEHNR, CDR2 FQNEAQ (reference sequence). V lost 8 bases and J 2 bases, leaving 16 bases between the germline ends. The CDR3 is made up of 14 amino acids. CDR3 protein: CASGTTLGTYEQYF. For the CDR3, the DNA is TGTGCCAGCGGCACGACCCTAGGAACCTACGAGCAGTACTTC.

As to this clonotype: This sequence may be a read error, since a much larger clone differs from it by one base. The chain joins TRBV20-1 to TRBJ2-7; no reliable D call. From germline, CDR1 is DFQATT and CDR2 SNEGSKA (reference sequence). Trimming took off 1 base at V and 7 bases at J, with 20 bases between the two ends. This CDR3 has 15 residues. The CDR3 loop reads CSARGRAALLGEQYF. CDR3 bases: TGCAGTGCTAGAGGTCGGGCAGCCTTGCTTGGGGAGCAGTACTTC.

This clonotype has more than one count but fewer than ten. The chain has TRBV27 and TRBJ1-1, with 7 bases that match TRBD1. The trim removed 3 bases at V and 2 bases at J, leaving 6 bases unmatched. CDR1 is MNHEY, CDR2 SMNVEV, per germline (reference sequence). This CDR3 region has 15 residues. This CDR3 is CASSFSGQVNTEAFF. The CDR3 DNA follows: TGTGCCAGCAGTTTTTCCGGACAGGTTAACACTGAAGCTTTCTTT.

The rearrangement joins TRBV6-5 to TRBJ2-3; D gene ambiguous. This CDR3 comprises 15 residues. CDR1 is MNHEY and CDR2 is SVGAGI in the germline V gene. The germline V and J ends were trimmed by 7 bases and 0 bases, with 14 bases remaining between them. This CDR3 is CASTRSGFSTDTQYF. The CDR3 DNA reads TGTGCCAGCACTAGATCCGGATTCAGCACAGATACGCAGTATTTT.

The chain links TRBV10-1 to TRBJ2-1, with D possibly matching TRBD1 (5 bases). V lost 2 bases and J lost 13, with 18 bases in between. From germline, CDR1 is WNHNN and CDR2 SYGVQD (reference sequence). CDR3 length: 14 residues. The CDR3, as DNA: TGCGCCAGCAGTGAGCCGATGGGGCGAGAGACCCAGTTCTTC. Its protein product is CASSEPMGRETQFF.

This clonotype was seen more than once but under ten times. The chain carries TRBV20-1 and TRBJ1-5, with D hard to call. Trimming stripped 0 bases from V and 11 bases from J, with 17 bases between. Germline CDR1 and CDR2: DFQATT and SNEGSKA (reference sequence). The CDR3 length is 14 residues. Written as DNA, the CDR3 is TGCAGTGCTAGAGATGGTGCAGGCGCCCGCACCCAGCATTTT. Residues: CSARDGAGARTQHF.

This clonotype was counted between two and nine times. The V call is TRBV3-1, the J call TRBJ1-2; no definite D call. Germline V gene lookup returns CDR1 LGHDT and CDR2 YNNKEL (reference sequence). Between the trimmed V and J ends, which lost 0 bases and 1 base, there was a span of 6 bases. This CDR3 is built from 14 residues. The CDR3: CASSQERINYGYTF. The CDR3 coding sequence is TGTGCCAGCAGCCAAGAAAGGATTAACTATGGCTACACCTTC.

The chain joins TRBV4-2 to TRBJ1-1; D possibly corresponds to TRBD1 (6 bases). The germline V and J ends were trimmed by 0 bases and 3 bases, with 14 bases remaining between them. There are 16 residues in the CDR3. Per germline, CDR1 LGHNA and CDR2 YNFKEQ. The CDR3 spells CASSQDQQGGDTEAFF. As DNA, the CDR3 is TGTGCCAGCAGCCAAGACCAACAGGGAGGGGACACTGAAGCTTTCTTT.

This clonotype showed up many times. The rearrangement links TRBV7-3 to TRBJ2-7; D uncertain. CDR1 and CDR2 from the germline V gene are SGHTA and FQGTGA. Deletions cut 2 bases from V and 6 bases from J, with 11 bases between. The CDR3 has 13 residues. In DNA form, the CDR3 reads TGTGCCAGCAGCTTACAGGAGAGTCGCGAGCAGTACTTC. Translating it yields CASSLQESREQYF.

The genes are TRBV7-9 and TRBJ2-7; TRBD2 matches 12 bases. Germline CDR1 and CDR2: SEHNR and FQNEAQ (reference sequence). Germline trimming cut 4 bases from V and 2 bases from J; bases unmatched to any gene: 12. The CDR3 consists of 18 residues. The CDR3 DNA sequence: TGTGCCAGCAGCTCGACTAGCGGGAGCAAAGGACGGCCCTACGAGCAGTACTTC. It is translated as CASSSTSGSKGRPYEQYF.

This clonotype occurred a few times. The chain uses TRBV28 and TRBJ2-1, with D maybe TRBD1 (6 bases). CDR1 and CDR2 from the germline V gene are MDHEN and SYDVKM. With 1 base removed from V and 4 bases from J, the gap between germline ends came to 8 bases. The CDR3 spans 14 residues. The CDR3 region has the DNA TGTGCCAGCAGTTTATTTGACAGGTACAATGAGCAGTTCTTC. Amino acids: CASSLFDRYNEQFF.

This clonotype was seen ten or more times. This chain joins TRBV11-2 and TRBJ2-1, with unresolved D. The germline CDR1 and CDR2 sequences are SGHAT and FQNNGV. Trimming left V 5 bases short and J 3 bases short, with 5 bases between. This CDR3 has 12 amino acids. DNA of the CDR3: TGTGCCAGCAGCCTGTTCTACAATGAGCAGTTCTTC. As protein: CASSLFYNEQFF.

This clonotype showed up just a few times. V and J are TRBV5-1 and TRBJ2-3, with 12 nucleotides matching TRBD2. The CDR3 sequence is 15 residues long. In germline, CDR1 is SGHRS, CDR2 YFSETQ. V lost 5 bases and J lost 6; bases outside the gene matches: 7. The CDR3 reads CASSPETSGSDTQYF. Written as DNA, the CDR3 is TGCGCCAGCAGTCCAGAGACTAGCGGGAGTGATACGCAGTATTTT. Supplemented by reference TRBV5-1 and TRBJ2-3, the full variable domain reads KAGVTQTPRYLIKTRGQQVTLSCSPISGHRSVSWYQQTPGQGLQFLFEYFSETQRNKGNFPGRFSGRQFSNSRSEMNVSTLELGDSALYLCASSPETSGSDTQYFGPGTRLTVL.

This clonotype was counted only a few times. The chain uses TRBV20-1 and TRBJ2-7; D tentatively reads TRBD1 or TRBD2 (5 bases each). The CDR3 has 12 residues. CDR1 and CDR2 from the germline V gene are DFQATT and SNEGSKA (reference sequence). The CDR3 protein is CRVGREPYEQYF. The CDR3 nucleotides read TGCAGGGTAGGCAGGGAGCCCTACGAGCAGTACTTC.

This clonotype was counted a few times. Sequence at one end of the junction differs from germline and may be a read error. This chain connects TRBV15 to TRBJ2-5; TRBD2 matches at 8 bases. The CDR3 sequence is 15 residues long. From germline, CDR1 is LNHNV and CDR2 YYDKDF (reference sequence). CDR3 sequence (DNA): TGTGCCACCAGCGGGCGACGGGGGGGGCAAGAGGCCCAGTACTTC. This sequence encodes CATSGRRGGQEAQYF.

In its sample, this clonotype was seen many times. The CDR3 nucleotides read TGCAGCGTTGGGGAGCCTTTTAGCGGGAGGGCCCAAGAGACCCAGTACTTC. This translates into CSVGEPFSGRAQETQYF. The chain employs TRBV29-1 and TRBJ2-5; 11 positions agree with TRBD2. The trim removed 4 bases at V and 1 base at J, leaving 11 bases unmatched. This CDR3 has 17 amino acids. The germline CDR1 and CDR2 sequences are SQVTM and ANQGSEA.

This rearrangement joins TRBV7-2 to TRBJ1-1, with unresolved D. Trimming removed 4 bases from V and 3 bases from J, with 12 bases in between. From germline, CDR1 is SGHTA and CDR2 FQGNSA. The CDR3 is made up of 14 amino acids. CDR3 DNA: TGTGCCAGCAGCTCAGCCCTCACGTACACTGAAGCTTTCTTT. Encoded protein: CASSSALTYTEAFF.

The chain carries TRBV14 and TRBJ2-1; no clear D. V lost 0 bases and J 0 bases, leaving 12 bases between the germline ends. The CDR3 has 17 residues. Per germline, CDR1 SGHDN and CDR2 FVKESK. The CDR3 protein is CASSQDITLSSYNEQFF. As DNA, the CDR3 is TGTGCCAGCAGCCAAGATATTACTCTGAGCTCCTACAATGAGCAGTTCTTC.

The V gene is TRBV20-1, the J gene TRBJ2-7, with TRBD2 as a possible D gene (5 bases). The J call may be in error: the DNA end matches TRBJ2-5 better. The CDR3 length is 13 residues. Germline CDR1 DFQATT, CDR2 SNEGSKA (reference sequence). The CDR3: CSARKAEAETQYF. The DNA for the CDR3 is TGCAGTGCTAGAAAAGCGGAGGCGGAGACCCAGTACTTC.

Only a few counts were recorded for this clonotype. The V gene is TRBV4-1, the J gene TRBJ1-2; the D is unclear. Germline lookup yields CDR1 MGHRA and CDR2 YSYEKL. This CDR3 is built from 16 residues. V dropped 0 bases and J dropped 4 bases, with 15 bases sitting between them. CDR3 loop: CASSQDQGSSFYGYTF. In DNA form, the CDR3 reads TGCGCCAGCAGCCAAGATCAAGGCAGTTCTTTCTATGGCTACACCTTC.